Listed below are T cell receptor beta chains from one sample, sequenced in a study of shared clonotypes between healthy human individuals. Clones were sequenced by immunoSEQ multiplex PCR, and TCRdb holds only the in-frame ones, with some missing. The repertoire holds about 460,000 clones, with roughly four fifths as singletons. Sequences were obtained from PBMCs. All receptors come from a woman aged 40 to 49 in good health. Some clones in this sample may be carry-over from other donors' samples. CDR3s include the opening cysteine and the closing phenylalanine or tryptophan. A D gene is named only where the DNA matches it firmly. Some rows have no size entry. The others give once, few or many, or a class for an expanded clone.

TRBJ1-4 TRBV19 NA medium-sized CASSIGVSEEKLFF TGTGCCAGTAGTATAGGGGTTTCTGAAGAAAAACTGTTTTTT
TRBJ1-2 TRBV5-1 NA NA CASSPRTSGTIYGYTF TGCGCCAGCAGCCCCCGGACAAGCGGCACCATCTATGGCTACACCTTC
TRBJ2-3 TRBV6-5 TRBD2 NA CASSYHLAGASDTQYF TGTGCCAGCAGTTACCACCTAGCGGGAGCGAGTGATACGCAGTATTTT
TRBJ2-7 TRBV19 TRBD2 NA CASSPAGGGTYEQYF TGTGCCAGTAGTCCAGCGGGGGGAGGGACCTACGAGCAGTACTTC
TRBJ2-7 TRBV18 NA NA CASSGEGVSYEQYF TGTGCCAGCTCCGGGGAAGGGGTATCCTACGAGCAGTACTTC
TRBJ2-5 TRBV7-8 TRBD2 NA CASRMGVGSGGETQYF TGTGCCAGCAGGATGGGGGTCGGGAGCGGGGGGGAGACCCAGTACTTC
TRBJ2-1 TRBV6-5 TRBD1 NA CASSPGQTSYNEQFF TGTGCCAGCAGCCCGGGACAGACCTCCTACAATGAGCAGTTCTTC
TRBJ2-1 TRBV5-1 TRBD1 NA CASSPRQGRTYNEQFF TGCGCCAGCAGCCCAAGACAGGGTCGGACCTACAATGAGCAGTTCTTC
TRBJ2-7 TRBV6-5 NA NA CASSYSGPYEQYF TGTGCCAGCAGTTATAGCGGACCCTACGAGCAGTACTTC
TRBJ2-1 TRBV4-3 TRBD2 NA CASSQPGGSGYEQFF TGCGCCAGCAGCCAGCCCGGGGGGAGCGGATATGAGCAGTTCTTC
TRBJ2-1 TRBV11-3 TRBD2 NA CASSLVAGGEQFF TGTGCCAGCAGCTTAGTCGCGGGAGGCGAGCAGTTCTTC
TRBJ2-7 TRBV11-2 TRBD1 NA CASSPGTGGYEQYF TGTGCCAGCAGCCCCGGGACAGGGGGCTACGAGCAGTACTTC
TRBJ1-2 TRBV7-2 NA NA CASSLPQEGYGYTF TGTGCCAGCAGCTTACCACAGGAGGGCTATGGCTACACCTTC
TRBJ2-7 TRBV18 NA few CASSPSGFYEQYF TGTGCCAGCTCACCAAGCGGGTTCTACGAGCAGTACTTC
TRBJ1-1 TRBV7-7 TRBD1 once CASSPGGSTEAFF TGTGCCAGCAGCCCAGGGGGCAGCACTGAAGCTTTCTTT
TRBJ2-7 TRBV10-3 NA NA CAISESEVSHEQYF TGTGCCATCAGTGAGTCGGAAGTTTCTCACGAGCAGTACTTC
TRBJ2-6 TRBV4-1 NA NA CASSPGNYQLFSPSGANVLTF TGCGCCAGCAGCCCGGGCAATTACCAGCTTTTCTCTCCCTCTGGGGCCAACGTCCTGACTTTC
TRBJ2-1 TRBV5-4 TRBD2 NA CASSLKLAGASEQFF TGTGCCAGCAGCCTAAAACTAGCGGGAGCATCCGAGCAGTTCTTC
TRBJ2-1 TRBV2 NA NA CASRWAPSYNEQFF TGTGCCAGCAGGTGGGCCCCATCCTACAATGAGCAGTTCTTC
TRBJ2-1 TRBV5-1 TRBD2 NA CASSLLLAGAPEQFF TGCGCCAGCAGCTTGCTGCTAGCGGGGGCTCCTGAGCAGTTCTTC
TRBJ2-7 TRBV27 NA NA CASSLSTLPYEQYF TGTGCCAGCAGTTTATCCACATTACCCTACGAGCAGTACTTC
TRBJ1-2 TRBV6-5 NA NA CASSDHGRIGGYTF TGTGCCAGCAGTGACCACGGACGGATTGGTGGCTACACCTTC
TRBJ2-5 TRBV25-1 NA NA CASSALLTRGQETQYF TGTGCCAGCAGTGCCTTACTAACCCGGGGGCAGGAGACCCAGTACTTC
TRBJ1-2 TRBV21-1 NA NA CASSKRMFGTGTPSACGYTF NA
TRBJ2-1 TRBV7-2 NA few CASSLVGLHNEQFF TGTGCCAGCAGCTTAGTGGGACTTCACAATGAGCAGTTCTTC
TRBJ1-1 TRBV19 TRBD1 NA CASTLGQGNTEAFF TGTGCCAGTACCCTGGGACAGGGGAACACTGAAGCTTTCTTT
TRBJ2-3 TRBV28 NA few CASSWASPNSGDTQYF TGTGCCAGCAGTTGGGCTAGCCCAAACTCCGGGGATACGCAGTATTTT
TRBJ2-7 TRBV4-3 NA NA CASSQEFHGGSYEQYF TGCGCCAGCAGCCAAGAGTTCCACGGGGGCTCCTACGAGCAGTACTTC
TRBJ2-2 TRBV15 TRBD2 NA CATSGGLPAAGGELFF TGTGCCACCTCGGGAGGACTACCAGCGGCGGGCGGGGAGCTGTTTTTT
TRBJ2-7 TRBV5-4 TRBD2 few CASSLATSGVPRAYEQYF TGTGCCAGCAGCTTGGCGACTAGCGGGGTTCCTAGGGCCTACGAGCAGTACTTC
TRBJ2-5 TRBV27 TRBD2 NA CASSVGHGGREQETQYF TGTGCCAGCAGCGTCGGGCATGGCGGGAGGGAACAAGAGACCCAGTACTTC
TRBJ2-7 TRBV19 NA NA CASSIVLGGIYEQYF TGTGCCAGTAGTATAGTGTTGGGCGGGATCTACGAGCAGTACTTC
TRBJ2-7 TRBV28 NA NA CASSLISGSYEQYF TGTGCCAGCAGTTTAATATCTGGCTCCTACGAGCAGTACTTC
TRBJ2-3 TRBV6-1 NA many CASSEVRLSTDTQYF TGTGCCAGCAGTGAAGTGAGACTAAGCACAGATACGCAGTATTTT
TRBJ1-2 TRBV7-8 NA NA CASSLGSGDGYTF TGTGCCAGCAGCTTAGGGTCCGGGGACGGCTACACCTTC
TRBJ2-7 TRBV18 NA NA CASSPPPGTAYEQYF TGTGCCAGCTCACCACCGCCAGGGACGGCCTACGAGCAGTACTTC
TRBJ1-1 TRBV30 NA NA CAWSVEVMNTEAFF TGTGCCTGGAGTGTTGAGGTGATGAACACTGAAGCTTTCTTT
TRBJ1-3 TRBV9 TRBD1 NA CASSGTGGNSGNTIYF TGTGCCAGCAGCGGAACAGGGGGGAACTCTGGAAACACCATATATTTT
TRBJ2-5 TRBV2 TRBD1 NA CASSERQGRTQETQYF TGTGCCAGCAGTGAGAGACAGGGGAGGACCCAAGAGACCCAGTACTTC
TRBJ1-5 TRBV19 NA NA CASSIRQVGGDQPQHF TGTGCCAGTAGTATCCGACAGGTAGGGGGAGATCAGCCCCAGCATTTT